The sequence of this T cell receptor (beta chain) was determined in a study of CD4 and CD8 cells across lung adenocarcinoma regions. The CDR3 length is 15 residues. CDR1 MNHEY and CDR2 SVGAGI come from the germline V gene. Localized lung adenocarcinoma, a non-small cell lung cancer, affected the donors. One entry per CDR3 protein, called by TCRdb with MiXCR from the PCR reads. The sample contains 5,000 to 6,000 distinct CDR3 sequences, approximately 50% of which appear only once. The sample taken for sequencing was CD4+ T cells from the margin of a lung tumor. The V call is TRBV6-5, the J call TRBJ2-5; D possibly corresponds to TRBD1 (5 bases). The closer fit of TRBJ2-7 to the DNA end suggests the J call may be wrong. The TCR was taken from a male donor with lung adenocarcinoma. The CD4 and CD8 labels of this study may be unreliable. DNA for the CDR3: TGTGCCAGCAGTTACTCGATGGGCAGGGTGGGCGAGCAGTACTTC. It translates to CASSYSMGRVGEQYF.